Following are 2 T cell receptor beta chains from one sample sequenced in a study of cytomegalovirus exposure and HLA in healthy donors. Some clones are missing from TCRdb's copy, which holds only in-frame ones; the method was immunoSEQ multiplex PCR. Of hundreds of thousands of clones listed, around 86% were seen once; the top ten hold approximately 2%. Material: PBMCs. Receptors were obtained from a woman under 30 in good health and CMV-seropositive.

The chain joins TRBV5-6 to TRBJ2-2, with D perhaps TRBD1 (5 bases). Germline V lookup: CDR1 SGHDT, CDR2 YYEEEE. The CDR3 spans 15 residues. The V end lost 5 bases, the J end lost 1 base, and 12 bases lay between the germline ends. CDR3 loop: CASRSNDRNTGELFF. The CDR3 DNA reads TGTGCCAGCAGATCCAATGACAGGAACACCGGGGAGCTGTTTTTT. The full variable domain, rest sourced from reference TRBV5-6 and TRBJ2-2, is DAGVTQSPTHLIKTRGQQVTLRCSPKSGHDTVSWYQQALGQGPQFIFQYYEEEERQRGNFPDRFSGHQFPNYSSELNVNALLLGDSALYLCASRSNDRNTGELFFGEGSRLTVL.

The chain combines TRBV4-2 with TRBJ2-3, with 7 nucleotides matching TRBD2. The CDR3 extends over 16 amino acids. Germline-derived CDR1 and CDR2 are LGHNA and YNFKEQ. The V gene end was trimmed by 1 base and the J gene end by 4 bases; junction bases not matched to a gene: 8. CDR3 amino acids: CASSQGGGSLPDTQYF. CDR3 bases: TGTGCCAGCAGCCAAGGGGGAGGGAGTCTCCCAGATACGCAGTATTTT.